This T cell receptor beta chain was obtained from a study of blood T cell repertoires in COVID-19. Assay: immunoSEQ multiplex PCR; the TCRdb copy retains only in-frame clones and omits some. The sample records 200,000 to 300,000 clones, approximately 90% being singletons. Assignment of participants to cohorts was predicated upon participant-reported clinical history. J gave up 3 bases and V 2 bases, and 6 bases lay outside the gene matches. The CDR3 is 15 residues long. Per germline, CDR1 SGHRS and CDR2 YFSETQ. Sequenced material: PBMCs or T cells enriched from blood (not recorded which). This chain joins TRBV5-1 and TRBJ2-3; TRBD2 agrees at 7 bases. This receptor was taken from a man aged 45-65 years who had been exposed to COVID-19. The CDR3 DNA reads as TGCGCCAGCAGCTTCAACCCGCGGGGGACAGATACGCAGTATTTT. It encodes CASSFNPRGTDTQYF.